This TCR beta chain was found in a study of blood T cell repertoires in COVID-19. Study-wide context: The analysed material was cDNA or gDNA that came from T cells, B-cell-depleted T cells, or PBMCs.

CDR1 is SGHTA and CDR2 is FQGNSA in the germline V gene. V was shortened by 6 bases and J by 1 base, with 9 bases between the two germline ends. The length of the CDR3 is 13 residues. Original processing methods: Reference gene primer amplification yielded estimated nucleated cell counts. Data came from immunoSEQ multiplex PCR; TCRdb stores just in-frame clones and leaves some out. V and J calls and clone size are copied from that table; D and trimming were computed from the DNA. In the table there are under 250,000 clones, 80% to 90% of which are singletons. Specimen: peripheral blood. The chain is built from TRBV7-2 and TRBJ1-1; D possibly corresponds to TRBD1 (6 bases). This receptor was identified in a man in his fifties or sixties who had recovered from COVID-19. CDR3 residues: CASRRQANTEAFF. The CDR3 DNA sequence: TGTGCCAGCAGAAGACAGGCGAACACTGAAGCTTTCTTT.